A selection of T cell receptor beta chains follows, all from one sample in a study of beta chain features in type 1 diabetes. Data came from immunoSEQ multiplex PCR; TCRdb stores just in-frame clones and leaves some out. The sample comprises hundreds of thousands of clones, over 12% of which are singletons, and 0.04% rests with the top ten. The sequenced sample consisted of naive CD4+ T cells from blood. The source is a man between 18 and 35 years old with type 1 diabetes. Each CDR3 is given with its conserved first and last residue. The order of the fields is CDR3 protein, CDR3 DNA, V gene, D gene, J gene, clone size. The D gene is left open where the match is weak. Size is stated for part of the rows, as once, few or many counts, or as a class when the clone is expanded.

cdr3_aa: CASSAGQGNYEQYF
cdr3_nt: TGTGCCAGCAGCGCCGGACAGGGGAACTACGAGCAGTACTTC
v_call: TRBV9
d_call: TRBD1
j_call: TRBJ2-7
clone_size: -

cdr3_aa: CASSQNLIGDTQYF
cdr3_nt: TGTGCCAGCAGCCAAAATCTGATTGGGGATACGCAGTATTTT
v_call: TRBV14
d_call: -
j_call: TRBJ2-3
clone_size: few

cdr3_aa: CASSQVNSDYGYTF
cdr3_nt: TGTGCCAGCAGCCAAGTTAACAGCGACTATGGCTACACCTTC
v_call: TRBV14
d_call: -
j_call: TRBJ1-2
clone_size: -

cdr3_aa: CASSLYSDGNEQYF
cdr3_nt: TGTGCCAGCAGTTTATACTCGGACGGAAACGAGCAGTACTTC
v_call: TRBV27
d_call: -
j_call: TRBJ2-7
clone_size: -

cdr3_aa: CATYPRLARYEQYF
cdr3_nt: TGTGCCACCTACCCTAGACTAGCACGATACGAGCAGTACTTC
v_call: TRBV5-6
d_call: TRBD2
j_call: TRBJ2-7
clone_size: -

cdr3_aa: CSVEDLPGQGGREQYF
cdr3_nt: TGCAGCGTTGAAGACCTCCCGGGACAGGGAGGCCGCGAGCAGTACTTC
v_call: TRBV29-1
d_call: TRBD1
j_call: TRBJ2-7
clone_size: -

cdr3_aa: CASSPGRTVYEQYF
cdr3_nt: TGTGCCAGCAGCCCCGGACGGACGGTGTACGAGCAGTACTTC
v_call: TRBV6-1
d_call: -
j_call: TRBJ2-7
clone_size: few

cdr3_aa: CASSTGQINEKLFF
cdr3_nt: TGTGCCAGCAGCACCGGACAGATTAATGAAAAACTGTTTTTT
v_call: TRBV5-6
d_call: -
j_call: TRBJ1-4
clone_size: once

cdr3_aa: CASSFLTTGTGSSYEQYF
cdr3_nt: TGTGCCAGCAGCTTTCTAACAACCGGGACAGGGAGCTCCTACGAGCAGTACTTC
v_call: TRBV7-8
d_call: TRBD1
j_call: TRBJ2-7
clone_size: -

cdr3_aa: CAWRAASQWSEQFF
cdr3_nt: TGTGCCTGGAGAGCGGCCTCACAGTGGAGTGAGCAGTTCTTC
v_call: TRBV30
d_call: -
j_call: TRBJ2-1
clone_size: -

cdr3_aa: CASSPGSLDEQFF
cdr3_nt: TGCGCCAGCAGCCCGGGATCCTTGGACGAGCAGTTCTTC
v_call: TRBV5-1
d_call: -
j_call: TRBJ2-1
clone_size: -

cdr3_aa: CASSLVRSTEAFF
cdr3_nt: TGCGCCAGCAGTCTCGTAAGGAGTACTGAAGCTTTCTTT
v_call: TRBV5-1
d_call: -
j_call: TRBJ1-1
clone_size: few

cdr3_aa: CASSSIYPTYEQYF
cdr3_nt: TGTGCCAGCAGTTCGATTTACCCTACCTACGAGCAGTACTTC
v_call: TRBV28
d_call: -
j_call: TRBJ2-7
clone_size: -

cdr3_aa: CASSHPGLAGNEQFF
cdr3_nt: TGTGCCAGCTCTCATCCGGGACTAGCGGGTAATGAGCAGTTCTTC
v_call: TRBV18
d_call: TRBD2
j_call: TRBJ2-1
clone_size: few

cdr3_aa: CASSIGAVVNTEAFF
cdr3_nt: TGTGCCAGTAGTATCGGGGCAGTGGTGAACACTGAAGCTTTCTTT
v_call: TRBV19
d_call: -
j_call: TRBJ1-1
clone_size: few

cdr3_aa: CASSIVKGLGNEQFF
cdr3_nt: TGTGCCAGTAGTATTGTGAAGGGGCTAGGGAATGAGCAGTTCTTC
v_call: TRBV19
d_call: -
j_call: TRBJ2-1
clone_size: -

cdr3_aa: CSAGEMDEKLFF
cdr3_nt: TGCAGCGCAGGGGAAATGGATGAAAAACTGTTTTTT
v_call: TRBV29-1
d_call: -
j_call: TRBJ1-4
clone_size: few

cdr3_aa: CATQRQSSYEQYF
cdr3_nt: TGTGCCACACAGAGACAGTCCTCCTACGAGCAGTACTTC
v_call: TRBV2
d_call: -
j_call: TRBJ2-7
clone_size: -